This T cell receptor (beta chain) was sequenced during a study of blood T cell repertoires in COVID-19. As for the study in general: Sites across the United States, Italy and Spain contributed samples from acute and convalescent COVID-19. T cells, B-cell-depleted T cells, or PBMCs provided the cDNA or gDNA that served as material.

As originally analysed: Estimation of nucleated cell counts relied on the amplification of reference gene primers. Clones were read by immunoSEQ multiplex PCR, and TCRdb kept only the in-frame ones, dropping some. The DNA gave D and trimming, while V, J and clone size come from that table. The top ten hold more than 15% of the sample, which has under 140,000 clones, over 75% seen once. The TCR comes from a woman over 75 with active or convalescent COVID-19. Source material: peripheral blood.

CDR3 bases: TGTGCCAGTAGTATAACAGGGGGCGCAGGGACCCAGTACTTC. Protein product: CASSITGGAGTQYF. The rearrangement uses TRBV19 and TRBJ2-5; 9 bases agree with TRBD1. J lost 7 bases, V lost 2 bases, and 5 bases had no gene match. CDR1 and CDR2 (germline): LNHDA, SQIVND (reference sequence). The CDR3 extends over 14 amino acids.